A single sample is the source of the 9 T cell receptor beta chains below, sequenced in a study of blood T cell repertoires in COVID-19. The repertoire was sequenced with immunoSEQ multiplex PCR; TCRdb's copy has only in-frame clones and lacks some. The sample has 200,000 to 250,000 clones, around 88% seen once. The sequenced sample consisted of peripheral blood. Source of these receptors: a man in his late teens or twenties with active or convalescent COVID-19.

The J gene is TRBJ1-1, the V gene TRBV10-2; D might be TRBD1 (6 bases). Germline V gene lookup returns CDR1 WSHSY and CDR2 SAAADI. The V end lost 6 bases, the J end lost 1 base, and 15 bases lay between the germline ends. This CDR3 has 15 residues. In DNA form, the CDR3 reads TGCGCCAGCAGGAATAGGGGAGGGGGGAACACTGAAGCTTTCTTT. It encodes CASRNRGGGNTEAFF.

The chain employs TRBV7-8 and TRBJ1-6, with TRBD1 as a possible D gene (6 bases). From germline, CDR1 is SGHVS and CDR2 FQNEAQ. V lost 5 bases to trimming and J lost 3 bases, with 14 bases between them. The CDR3 has 16 residues. The CDR3 sequence: CASSTAGTIYNSPLHF. Written as DNA, the CDR3 is TGTGCCAGCAGCACGGCCGGGACAATCTATAATTCACCCCTCCACTTT.

This rearrangement joins TRBV18 to TRBJ2-7; 7 bases line up with TRBD1. From germline, CDR1 is KGHSH and CDR2 LQKENI. V shed 0 bases, J shed 3 bases, and the junction held 2 bases outside the gene matches. This CDR3 spans 14 amino acids. CDR3 sequence: CASSPPTGVYEQYF. CDR3 coding DNA: TGTGCCAGCTCACCACCCACAGGGGTCTACGAGCAGTACTTC.

This clone was counted once. The V call is TRBV11-2, the J call TRBJ2-1; 13 bases line up with TRBD2. Germline trimming cut 5 bases from V and 9 bases from J; bases unmatched to any gene: 7. Germline CDR1 and CDR2: SGHAT and FQNNGV. The CDR3 length is 15 residues. Here the CDR3 reads CASSQGLAGAAEQFF. CDR3 bases: TGTGCCAGCAGCCAAGGACTAGCGGGAGCTGCTGAGCAGTTCTTC. Filled out from reference TRBV11-2 and TRBJ2-1, the complete variable domain reads EAGVAQSPRYKIIEKRQSVAFWCNPISGHATLYWYQQILGQGPKLLIQFQNNGVVDDSQLPKDRFSAERLKGVDSTLKIQPAKLEDSAVYLCASSQGLAGAAEQFFGPGTRLTVL.

CDR3 region: CASSPGQALNEKLFF. In DNA form, the CDR3 reads TGTGCCAGCAGTCCCGGACAGGCCCTTAATGAAAAACTGTTTTTT. This chain uses TRBV27 with TRBJ1-4, with 7 bases fitting TRBD1. This CDR3 is 15 amino acids long. The germline CDR1 and CDR2 sequences are MNHEY and SMNVEV (reference sequence). J lost 4 bases, V lost 5 bases, and 7 bases had no gene match.

This chain connects TRBV7-9 to TRBJ1-5; TRBD1 agrees at 8 bases. Trimming at V came to 5 bases and at J to 2 bases, leaving 5 bases not matched to a gene. CDR1 is SEHNR and CDR2 is FQNEAQ in the germline V gene (reference sequence). The CDR3 extends over 15 amino acids. Here the CDR3 reads CASSPGGAGNQPQHF. The DNA for the CDR3 is TGTGCCAGCAGCCCAGGGGGCGCCGGCAATCAGCCCCAGCATTTT.

The chain joins TRBV5-1 to TRBJ1-1, with D unresolved. The CDR3 covers 14 residues. In germline, CDR1 is SGHRS, CDR2 YFSETQ. Trimming left V 2 bases short and J 1 base short, with 9 bases between. This CDR3 is CASSFRSGNTEAFF. DNA of the CDR3: TGCGCCAGCAGCTTCCGATCGGGGAACACTGAAGCTTTCTTT.

This chain uses TRBV27 with TRBJ1-4; a weak D match, TRBD1 (5 bases). The CDR3 length is 16 residues. Per the germline V gene, CDR1 is MNHEY and CDR2 is SMNVEV (reference sequence). Trimming cost V 5 bases and J 4 bases, with 17 bases left between them. CDR3 nucleotide sequence: TGTGCCAGCAGTGCCGGCGGGGCCGCCCTTAATGAAAAACTGTTTTTT. Translated, it gives CASSAGGAALNEKLFF.

J is TRBJ1-1 and V is TRBV7-2; 7 bases are shared with TRBD1. The CDR3 is made up of 15 amino acids. Looked up from germline, CDR1 is SGHTA and CDR2 is FQGNSA. V shed 3 bases and J 1 base; nucleotides not matched to a gene: 5. CDR3 DNA sequence: TGTGCCAGCAGCTTCGGACAGGCGACGAACACTGAAGCTTTCTTT. Its protein is CASSFGQATNTEAFF. Filled out from reference TRBV7-2 and TRBJ1-1, the complete variable domain reads GAGVSQSPSNKVTEKGKDVELRCDPISGHTALYWYRQSLGQGLEFLIYFQGNSAPDKSGLPSDRFSAERTGGSVSTLTIQRTQQEDSAVYLCASSFGQATNTEAFFGQGTRLTVV.